Following are 26 T cell receptor beta chains from one sample sequenced in a study of T cell responses to AZD1222 COVID-19 vaccine. Libraries were prepared by immunoSEQ multiplex PCR; TCRdb keeps only in-frame clonotypes and omits some of them. Counted here are 130,000 to 150,000 clones, around 90% occurring once; the ten biggest clones make up about 1.5%. The material was peripheral blood, obtained on day 0 of AZD1222 vaccination. The receptors stem from an adult in good health.

V and J are TRBV12-3 or TRBV12-4 and TRBJ1-2; D is unresolved. The CDR3 is 13 amino acids. V was cut by 0 bases and J by 6 bases, with 8 bases left in between. This CDR3 is CASSLARPDGYTF. DNA for the CDR3: TGTGCCAGCAGTTTAGCCAGGCCTGATGGCTACACCTTC.

The genes are TRBV7-9 and TRBJ2-7; no definite D call. The CDR3 loop spans 15 amino acids. The V end was cut by 5 bases, the J end by 2 bases, with 16 bases between. The germline gives CDR1 SEHNR, CDR2 FQNEAQ (reference sequence). The CDR3 here is CASSPRTGSPYEQYF. The DNA of the CDR3 is TGTGCCAGCAGCCCTAGGACGGGTTCGCCCTACGAGCAGTACTTC.

The chain joins TRBV12-5 to TRBJ2-5; D uncertain. This CDR3 comprises 13 residues. The germline V gene has CDR1 LGHNT and CDR2 FRNRAP. V was clipped by 1 base and J by 1 base, with 4 bases between them. This CDR3 is CASGLEVQETQYF. DNA for the CDR3: TGTGCTAGTGGTTTGGAGGTCCAAGAGACCCAGTACTTC.

V is TRBV18 and J is TRBJ2-3; 11 bases align to TRBD2. Germline V lookup: CDR1 KGHSH, CDR2 LQKENI. The CDR3 totals 18 residues. Losses at the gene ends were 5 bases for V and 0 bases for J; bases not matched to a gene: 10. The CDR3 DNA reads as TGTGCCAGCTCAGCGGGACTAGCGGCTCCCCTTAGCACAGATACGCAGTATTTT. Translation: CASSAGLAAPLSTDTQYF.

The V gene is TRBV11-2, the J gene TRBJ1-2, with D perhaps TRBD1 (6 bases). This CDR3 comprises 15 residues. V dropped 8 bases and J dropped 2 bases, with 18 bases sitting between them. In germline, CDR1 is SGHAT, CDR2 FQNNGV. CDR3 bases: TGTGCCAGCCGAGGGGGTTGGATAACCAACTATGGCTACACCTTC. Amino acids: CASRGGWITNYGYTF.

The chain couples TRBV28 to TRBJ2-3, with D unclear. Germline CDR1 MDHEN, CDR2 SYDVKM. The ends were cut back, 2 bases at V and 6 bases at J, with 6 bases in the middle. The CDR3 covers 12 residues. The CDR3 bases are TGTGCCAGCAGTTTACAGGCGGATACGCAGTATTTT. Its protein product is CASSLQADTQYF.

CDR3 sequence reads: CASSKAPRVKNIQYF. The CDR3 DNA follows: TGTGCCAGCAGCAAAGCCCCCCGGGTCAAAAACATTCAGTACTTC. The chain uses TRBV21-1 and TRBJ2-4; TRBD2 is taken as the D call from the table, unchecked against the DNA. TRBV21-1 is tagged as a pseudogene. CDR3 length: 15 amino acids.

This chain uses TRBV7-9 with TRBJ2-1; D is perhaps TRBD2 (6 bases). CDR1 SEHNR and CDR2 FQNEAQ come from the germline V gene (reference sequence). V lost 5 bases and J 8 bases, leaving 16 bases between the germline ends. This CDR3 is 14 amino acids long. The CDR3, as DNA: TGTGCCAGCAGCCCCAGTAGCGGTAGGGATGAGCAGTTCTTC. Amino acids: CASSPSSGRDEQFF.

V usage is TRBV7-2 and J usage is TRBJ1-2, with D possibly being TRBD1 (6 bases). V lost 4 bases and J lost 0, with 12 bases in between. Germline CDR1 and CDR2: SGHTA and FQGNSA. This CDR3 spans 15 amino acids. CDR3 nucleotides: TGTGCCAGCAGCTCGCCGACAGGAACTAACTATGGCTACACCTTC. This sequence encodes CASSSPTGTNYGYTF.

J is TRBJ2-3 and V is TRBV3-1 (or the pseudogene TRBV3-2); tentative D call: TRBD2 (6 bases). The CDR3 runs 15 residues. Germline assignment: CDR1 LGHDT and CDR2 YNNKEL (reference sequence). The V end was cut by 6 bases, the J end by 3 bases, with 16 bases between. The CDR3 sequence is CASSIGGSETDTQYF. The CDR3 DNA reads as TGTGCCAGCAGTATTGGAGGGAGTGAGACAGATACGCAGTATTTT.

V usage is TRBV7-2 and J usage is TRBJ2-7, with 9 positions matching TRBD1. The CDR3 is made up of 14 amino acids. Germline V CDR1 and CDR2: SGHTA, FQGNSA. The J segment lost 2 bases and the V segment lost 4 bases, leaving 3 bases of the junction unmatched. The CDR3 nucleotides are TGTGCCAGCAGCTCCACAGGGGGCCCCTACGAGCAGTACTTC. This translates into CASSSTGGPYEQYF.

J is TRBJ2-3 and V is TRBV19; D tentatively fits TRBD1 or TRBD2 (5 bases each). The germline V and J ends were trimmed by 3 bases and 9 bases, with 16 bases remaining between them. Germline V gene sequence: CDR1 LNHDA, CDR2 SQIVND (reference sequence). This CDR3 spans 14 amino acids. CDR3 in amino acids: CASSITTEGQTQYF. The CDR3 nucleotides are TGTGCCAGTAGTATTACTACAGAGGGGCAAACGCAGTATTTT.

This sequence joins TRBV6-5 and TRBJ1-2, with a possible D match to TRBD1 (5 bases). Between the trimmed V and J ends, which lost 6 bases and 0 bases, there was a span of 11 bases. CDR1 is MNHEY and CDR2 is SVGAGI in the germline V gene. CDR3 length: 14 amino acids. CDR3 coding DNA: TGTGCCAGCAGGTGGGACGGCTCTAACTATGGCTACACCTTC. It encodes CASRWDGSNYGYTF.

The CDR3, as DNA: TGTGCCAGCTCACCCCGGAGGGGCGGGACAGGGGGCAACAATGAGCAGTTCTTC. Translating it yields CASSPRRGGTGGNNEQFF. The rearrangement joins TRBV18 to TRBJ2-1, with 12 bases aligning to TRBD1. The CDR3 runs 18 residues. J was trimmed by 5 bases and V by 3 bases; bases with no gene match: 11. CDR1 KGHSH and CDR2 LQKENI come from the germline V gene.

CDR3 nucleotide sequence: TGTGCCAGTACCCCAGGGAGGGAGGTCACTGAAGCTTTCTTT. Translated: CASTPGREVTEAFF. J is TRBJ1-1 and V is TRBV19; D might be TRBD1 (5 bases). CDR1 and CDR2 (germline): LNHDA, SQIVND (reference sequence). This CDR3 contains 14 residues. The V and J ends lost 7 bases and 4 bases respectively, with 16 bases between them.

The gene calls are TRBV27 and TRBJ2-3, with 9 bases lining up with TRBD2. The V and J ends lost 4 bases and 5 bases, in that order; junction bases with no gene match: 10. The CDR3 is made up of 16 amino acids. CDR1 and CDR2 (germline): MNHEY, SMNVEV (reference sequence). The CDR3 nucleotides are TGTGCCAGCAGTTCCCCCCTCGCGGGAGGGCAAGATACGCAGTATTTT. It specifies CASSSPLAGGQDTQYF.

This chain connects TRBV5-1 to TRBJ1-1; D not resolved. The germline CDR1 and CDR2 sequences are SGHRS and YFSETQ. Trimming removed 1 base at V and 7 bases at J, with 14 bases between. The CDR3 consists of 14 residues. The CDR3 reads CASSLSGLPVEAFF. In DNA form, the CDR3 reads TGCGCCAGCAGCTTGTCAGGTCTACCGGTTGAAGCTTTCTTT.

V is TRBV27 and J is TRBJ1-2; D possibly corresponds to TRBD1 (6 bases). V was clipped by 6 bases and J by 5 bases, with 13 bases between them. CDR1 is MNHEY, CDR2 SMNVEV, per germline (reference sequence). The CDR3 is 13 amino acids. CDR3 DNA sequence: TGTGCCAGCAGCCTTGACAGGCGGTATGGCTACACCTTC. Protein sequence: CASSLDRRYGYTF.

V usage is TRBV6-1 and J usage is TRBJ1-2; no reliable D call. This CDR3 comprises 14 residues. Germline loops: CDR1 MNHNS, CDR2 SASEGT. Trimming pared 1 base from V and 8 bases from J, leaving 14 bases between. The CDR3 region is CASSEVRRAYGYTF. The CDR3 nucleotides read TGTGCCAGCAGTGAAGTCCGAAGGGCGTACGGCTACACCTTC.

As regards this clone: One end of the junction fails to match germline, which may point to a read error. The V and J genes are TRBV13 and TRBJ2-1, with 7 bases that match TRBD2. Germline CDR1 PRHDT, CDR2 FYEKMQ (reference sequence). This CDR3 contains 14 residues. The CDR3 coding sequence is TGTGCCAGCAGATTAGAAGGCGGGAGCTATGAGCAGTTCTTC. It specifies CASRLEGGSYEQFF.

A single count supports this clone. V is TRBV7-2 and J is TRBJ2-5; D unclear. Trimming removed 3 bases from V and 5 bases from J, with 10 bases in between. Per the germline V gene, CDR1 is SGHTA and CDR2 is FQGNSA. This CDR3 is 13 amino acids long. CDR3 residues: CASSLIWRETQYF. The CDR3 nucleotides are TGTGCCAGCAGCTTGATCTGGCGGGAGACCCAGTACTTC.

The rearrangement uses TRBV6-5 and TRBJ2-7, with D maybe TRBD2 (6 bases). Trimming took off 0 bases at V and 5 bases at J, with 8 bases between the two ends. CDR1 is MNHEY and CDR2 is SVGAGI in the germline V gene. This CDR3 contains 13 residues. CDR3 DNA: TGTGCCAGCAGTTACTCGCGGGGAAACGAGCAGTACTTC. Translating gives CASSYSRGNEQYF.

This rearrangement joins TRBV19 to TRBJ2-3; TRBD1 is a possible D gene (6 bases). The germline V gene encodes CDR1 LNHDA and CDR2 SQIVND (reference sequence). Trimming left V 5 bases short and J 0 bases short, with 9 bases between. The CDR3 is made up of 14 amino acids. In DNA form, the CDR3 reads TGTGCCAGTAGTGGACAGCCTAGCACAGATACGCAGTATTTT. This encodes CASSGQPSTDTQYF.

The chain links TRBV12-3 or TRBV12-4 to TRBJ1-2, with D uncertain. The CDR3 runs 13 residues. V gave up 6 bases and J gave up 0 bases, with 8 bases separating them. DNA for the CDR3: TGTGCCAGCAGCCACAAGACTAACTATGGCTACACCTTC. This gives the protein CASSHKTNYGYTF.

The chain joins TRBV14 to TRBJ2-1; 7 bases map to TRBD1. Unmatched junction bases numbered 11, after V lost 0 bases and J lost 9 bases. Looked up from germline, CDR1 is SGHDN and CDR2 is FVKESK. This CDR3 comprises 16 residues. CDR3 sequence (DNA): TGTGCCAGCAGCCAAGACCCAGACAGGGTCCCAATTGAGCAGTTCTTC. It specifies CASSQDPDRVPIEQFF. Complete variable domain (other parts from reference TRBV14 and TRBJ2-1): EAGVTQFPSHSVIEKGQTVTLRCDPISGHDNLYWYRRVMGKEIKFLLHFVKESKQDESGMPNNRFLAERTGGTYSTLKVQPAELEDSGVYFCASSQDPDRVPIEQFFGPGTRLTVL.

The V gene is TRBV27, the J gene TRBJ2-4, with TRBD1 as a possible D gene (6 bases). The CDR3 consists of 16 residues. CDR1 is MNHEY, CDR2 SMNVEV, per germline (reference sequence). The V end lost 5 bases, the J end lost 3 bases, and 17 bases lay between the germline ends. The CDR3 coding sequence is TGTGCCAGCAGTCCAGGAACAGGGTCGGGCAAAAACATTCAGTACTTC. As protein: CASSPGTGSGKNIQYF.